The present T cell receptor beta chain was sequenced within a study of T cells after yellow fever vaccination. Study-wide background: Libraries from low-cell-number fractions were prepared with the SMART-Seq v4 Ultra Low Input RNA kit. Findings and caveats of the study: Abundant clonotypes (contaminants from the bulk population) could be present in FACS-sorted repertoires. Booster sampling recovered most clones from primary vaccination (around 96% CD4, approximately 90% CD8).

Template switching with 5'RACE generated the TCR cDNA and added a universal primer site and UMIs. Each CDR3 protein gets one entry after TCRdb re-called the 5' RACE reads with MiXCR. The data hold hundreds of thousands of distinct CDR3 sequences, with 18% observed a single time. As for this clonotype: Antigen unknown.

In germline, CDR1 is MNHEY, CDR2 SVGAGI. Trimming shortened V by 2 bases and J by 5 bases, and 12 bases separated the two germline ends. The CDR3 has 14 amino acids. The gene calls are TRBV6-5 and TRBJ2-5, with a weak D call TRBD2 (5 bases). The source of this sequence is a young man who received the YFV17D yellow fever vaccine. The sequencing here drew on PBMCs, taken before the yellow fever booster vaccination. The CDR3 protein is CASSYLGDGETQYF. The CDR3 DNA reads as TGTGCCAGCAGTTACCTCGGGGATGGGGAGACCCAGTACTTC.